The 5 T cell receptor beta chains below all came from one sample that was sequenced in a study of blood T cell repertoires in COVID-19. TCRdb's table, derived via immunoSEQ multiplex PCR, lists solely in-frame clones and lacks some. The data contain about 69,000 clones, under 85% of them seen just once; the ten biggest clones take up about 15%. The sequencing sample was made of peripheral blood. The receptors were sampled from a man aged 55 to 70 with acute or convalescent COVID-19.

The J gene is TRBJ2-3, the V gene TRBV5-1, with TRBD1 matching 9 bases. This CDR3 comprises 16 residues. CDR1 is SGHRS and CDR2 is YFSETQ in the germline V gene. After removal of 0 bases from V and 1 base from J, the junction contained 3 bases not matched to a gene. CDR3 protein: CASSLAWTGGTDTQYF. The CDR3 DNA is TGCGCCAGCAGCTTGGCCTGGACAGGGGGCACAGATACGCAGTATTTT.

V gene TRBV2 combines with J gene TRBJ2-7, with TRBD2 matching 10 bases. V lost 3 bases, J lost 3 bases, and 5 bases stayed unmatched. This CDR3 spans 15 amino acids. Germline-derived CDR1 and CDR2 are SNHLY and FYNNEI. The CDR3 protein is CASSEGSGGFYEQYF. CDR3 nucleotide sequence: TGTGCCAGCAGTGAGGGTAGCGGGGGGTTCTACGAGCAGTACTTC.

The CDR3 nucleotides are TGTGCCAGCAGCTCCGGGAGGCGGGGGGGCCTCCACAATGAGCAGTTCTTC. It specifies CASSSGRRGGLHNEQFF. J is TRBJ2-1 and V is TRBV7-2; 9 nucleotides line up with TRBD2. The CDR3 has 17 amino acids. The germline V gene encodes CDR1 SGHTA and CDR2 FQGNSA. J gave up 5 bases and V 4 bases, and 12 bases lay outside the gene matches.

The CDR3: CASGTNRARGNQPQHF. CDR3 in DNA: TGTGCCAGCGGTACCAACAGGGCCCGGGGCAATCAGCCCCAGCATTTT. The chain is built from TRBV21-1 and TRBJ1-5; whether TRBD1, the table's D call, matches the DNA was not checked. TRBV21-1 is shown as a pseudogene. CDR3 length equals 16 residues.

A few counts support this clone. This sequence joins TRBV4-1 and TRBJ2-7; 7 positions match TRBD2. J was trimmed by 2 bases and V by 5 bases; bases with no gene match: 6. The CDR3 is 14 residues long. Per germline, CDR1 MGHRA and CDR2 YSYEKL. In DNA, the CDR3 is TGCGCCAGCAGCGTTCGGACTAGAACCTACGAGCAGTACTTC. Translation gives CASSVRTRTYEQYF.